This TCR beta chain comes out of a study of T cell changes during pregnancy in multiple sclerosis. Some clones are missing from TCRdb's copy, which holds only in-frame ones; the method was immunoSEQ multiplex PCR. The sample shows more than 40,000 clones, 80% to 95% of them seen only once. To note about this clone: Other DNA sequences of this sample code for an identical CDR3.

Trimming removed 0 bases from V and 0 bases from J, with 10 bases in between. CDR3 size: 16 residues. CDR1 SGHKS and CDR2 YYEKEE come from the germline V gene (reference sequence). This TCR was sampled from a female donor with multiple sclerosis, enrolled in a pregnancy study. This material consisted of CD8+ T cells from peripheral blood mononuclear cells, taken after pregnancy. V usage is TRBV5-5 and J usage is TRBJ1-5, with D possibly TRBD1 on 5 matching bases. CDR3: CASSLVGGDSNQPQHF. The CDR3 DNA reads TGTGCCAGCAGCTTGGTAGGAGGGGATAGCAATCAGCCCCAGCATTTT.